One and the same sample provided the 27 T cell receptor beta chains below, sequenced in a study of OX40 agonist ivuxolimab in advanced cancers. The method was immunoSEQ multiplex PCR; TCRdb's version includes in-frame clones alone and lacks a portion of them. The table shows tens of thousands of clones, with 70% to 90% occurring only once. The source was CD4+ or CD8+ T cells sorted from blood, collected in a trial of the OX40 agonist ivuxolimab. These receptors came from an adult with an advanced solid tumor such as melanoma, head and neck, liver or kidney cancer.

This clone was counted a single time. The genes are TRBV4-2 and TRBJ2-3; TRBD2 matches at 10 bases. CDR1 is LGHNA and CDR2 is YNFKEQ in the germline V gene. The J segment lost 2 bases and the V segment lost 3 bases, leaving 8 bases of the junction unmatched. The CDR3 extends over 17 amino acids. The CDR3 DNA follows: TGTGCCAGCAGCCAGCCGGGACTAGCGTCTACCACAGATACGCAGTATTTT. This encodes CASSQPGLASTTDTQYF.

The CDR3 spells CASSSNPTKSLWGYTF. Here the CDR3 DNA reads TGTGCCAGCTCATCAAATCCGACAAAATCTTTATGGGGCTACACCTTC. This sequence joins TRBV18 and TRBJ1-2; D remains unclear. The germline CDR1 and CDR2 sequences are KGHSH and LQKENI. The CDR3 is made up of 16 amino acids. V lost 5 bases to trimming and J lost 8 bases, with 24 bases between them.

The chain has TRBV29-1 and TRBJ1-1; tentative D call: TRBD1 (6 bases). V lost 4 bases and J 4 bases, leaving 25 bases between the germline ends. The CDR3 spans 17 residues. The germline V gene encodes CDR1 SQVTM and CDR2 ANQGSEA. CDR3 region: CSVVSPIRGLWSTEAFF. In nucleotides, the CDR3 is TGCAGCGTTGTCTCCCCTATCAGGGGTTTATGGTCCACTGAAGCTTTCTTT.

The chain is built from TRBV11-1 and TRBJ2-7; TRBD1 is a possible D gene (5 bases). The germline V and J ends were trimmed by 3 bases and 5 bases, with 11 bases remaining between them. CDR3 size: 13 residues. CDR1 SGHAT and CDR2 FQDESV come from the germline V gene (reference sequence). The CDR3 spells CASSLRQGHEQYF. CDR3 DNA: TGTGCCAGCAGCTTGCGGCAGGGCCACGAGCAGTACTTC.

This clone has a handful of counts. This chain connects TRBV19 to TRBJ2-7; TRBD1 matches at 7 bases. The germline V gene has CDR1 LNHDA and CDR2 SQIVND (reference sequence). The V segment lost 4 bases and the J segment 2 bases; nucleotides outside the gene matches: 8. This CDR3 is 15 amino acids long. CDR3 nucleotide sequence: TGTGCCAGTAGTACTTCCCGGGACAGAGCCTACGAGCAGTACTTC. Translating it yields CASSTSRDRAYEQYF.

The gene calls are TRBV5-1 and TRBJ2-1; TRBD2 matches at 9 bases. In germline, CDR1 is SGHRS, CDR2 YFSETQ. This CDR3 is built from 17 residues. J was trimmed by 4 bases and V by 4 bases; bases with no gene match: 12. CDR3 loop: CASSTWTSVGVYNEQFF. Written as DNA, the CDR3 is TGCGCCAGCAGCACCTGGACTAGCGTGGGGGTTTACAATGAGCAGTTCTTC. Full variable domain (remainder filled in from reference TRBV5-1 and TRBJ2-1): KAGVTQTPRYLIKTRGQQVTLSCSPISGHRSVSWYQQTPGQGLQFLFEYFSETQRNKGNFPGRFSGRQFSNSRSEMNVSTLELGDSALYLCASSTWTSVGVYNEQFFGPGTRLTVL.

In the case of this clone: At one of its ends the junction is not consistent with the germline gene, which may arise from a read error. The V and J genes are TRBV4-1 and TRBJ1-1; weak D call: TRBD1 (5 bases). Germline-derived CDR1 and CDR2 are MGHRA and YSYEKL. This CDR3 is 12 amino acids long. The CDR3 here is CASKGRGVEAFF. The CDR3 nucleotides are TGCGCTAGCAAGGGACGGGGAGTCGAAGCTTTCTTT.

The chain links TRBV9 to TRBJ1-6; D is perhaps TRBD1 (5 bases). Trimming shortened V by 4 bases and J by 10 bases, and 15 bases separated the two germline ends. This CDR3 is built from 14 residues. Per the germline V gene, CDR1 is SGDLS and CDR2 is YYNGEE. CDR3 DNA sequence: TGTGCCAGCAGCCCCCGTTGGGGCGAATCACCCCTCCACTTT. The encoded protein is CASSPRWGESPLHF.

The chain employs TRBV11-2 and TRBJ2-3; 10 bases are shared with TRBD1. CDR1 is SGHAT and CDR2 is FQNNGV in the germline V gene. With 5 bases clipped from V and 5 bases from J, the junction kept 10 bases outside the gene matches. The CDR3 is 16 residues long. The CDR3 DNA follows: TGTGCCAGCAGCAAGTCCCCGACAGGGGGCGGAGATACGCAGTATTTT. Translated: CASSKSPTGGGDTQYF.

The rearrangement joins TRBV2 to TRBJ1-1; D call uncertain. From germline, CDR1 is SNHLY and CDR2 FYNNEI. V was shortened by 4 bases and J by 1 base, with 7 bases between the two germline ends. This CDR3 comprises 13 residues. The CDR3 sequence: CASSVRGNTEAFF. The CDR3 bases are TGTGCCAGCAGTGTAAGAGGGAACACTGAAGCTTTCTTT.

The chain links TRBV19 to TRBJ2-2, with TRBD1 matching over 10 bases. Germline CDR1 and CDR2: LNHDA and SQIVND (reference sequence). The CDR3 runs to 17 residues. Germline trimming cut 5 bases from V and 3 bases from J; bases unmatched to any gene: 9. DNA of the CDR3: TGTGCCAGTAGTTCCCCAGGGACAGGGGTGGACACCGGGGAGCTGTTTTTT. This gives the protein CASSSPGTGVDTGELFF. Looking up the rest from reference TRBV19 and TRBJ2-2 gives the full variable domain: DGGITQSPKYLFRKEGQNVTLSCEQNLNHDAMYWYRQDPGQGLRLIYYSQIVNDFQKGDIAEGYSVSREKKESFPLTVTSAQKNPTAFYLCASSSPGTGVDTGELFFGEGSRLTVL.

The CDR3 protein is CAWTNTNTQYF. For the CDR3, the DNA is TGTGCCTGGACCAATACGAATACGCAGTATTTT. This chain links TRBV30 with TRBJ2-3; D gene ambiguous. This CDR3 has 11 residues. V was trimmed by 4 bases and J by 7 bases, leaving 9 bases between them. Germline V gene sequence: CDR1 GTSNPN, CDR2 SVGIG (reference sequence).

CDR3: CASSYAQGGAQPQHF. CDR3 bases: TGTGCCAGCAGTTACGCACAGGGGGGGGCTCAGCCCCAGCATTTT. The chain employs TRBV6-5 and TRBJ1-5; 8 bases agree with TRBD1. Trimming cost V 2 bases and J 6 bases; bases outside gene matches: 6. CDR3 length equals 15 residues. CDR1 and CDR2 from the germline V gene are MNHEY and SVGAGI.

This chain links TRBV7-9 with TRBJ2-3, with 10 bases identical to TRBD2. After removal of 2 bases from V and 5 bases from J, the junction contained 10 bases not matched to a gene. The CDR3 contains 17 residues. Germline loops: CDR1 SEHNR, CDR2 FQNEAQ (reference sequence). The CDR3 DNA reads TGTGCCAGCAGCTTATCCGGACTAGCGGTAGGAATAGATACGCAGTATTTT. Protein sequence: CASSLSGLAVGIDTQYF.

This clone was detected a few times. The chain joins TRBV7-2 to TRBJ1-5, with D hard to call. Per germline, CDR1 SGHTA and CDR2 FQGNSA. The CDR3 runs 13 residues. V shed 6 bases and J shed 4 bases, with 10 bases lying between them. Here the CDR3 reads CASSPSTNQPQHF. CDR3 nucleotides: TGTGCCAGCAGTCCGTCGACAAATCAGCCCCAGCATTTT.

The genes are TRBV19 and TRBJ1-2, with D possibly TRBD1 on 5 matching bases. In germline, CDR1 is LNHDA, CDR2 SQIVND (reference sequence). Trimming took off 7 bases at V and 8 bases at J, with 23 bases between the two ends. This CDR3 region has 15 residues. The CDR3 bases are TGTGCCAGTACCCCTTCTACGGGGGGTTTGGGAGGCTACACCTTC. This sequence encodes CASTPSTGGLGGYTF. Drawing the rest from reference TRBV19 and TRBJ1-2, the complete variable domain is DGGITQSPKYLFRKEGQNVTLSCEQNLNHDAMYWYRQDPGQGLRLIYYSQIVNDFQKGDIAEGYSVSREKKESFPLTVTSAQKNPTAFYLCASTPSTGGLGGYTFGSGTRLTVV.

This clone was picked up a small number of times. The gene calls are TRBV7-9 and TRBJ1-1, with TRBD1 identical over 8 bases. Germline-derived CDR1 and CDR2 are SEHNR and FQNEAQ (reference sequence). This CDR3 region has 13 residues. The V and J ends lost 2 bases and 10 bases, in that order; junction bases with no gene match: 6. The CDR3 protein is CASSLRQGKVAFF. As DNA, the CDR3 is TGTGCCAGCAGCTTACGACAGGGGAAAGTAGCTTTCTTT.

The rearrangement links TRBV6-1 to TRBJ2-7; D ambiguous. The CDR3 runs 14 residues. Trimming cost V 2 bases and J 0 bases, with 8 bases left between them. Germline V CDR1 and CDR2: MNHNS, SASEGT. CDR3 loop: CASSELWNSYEQYF. The CDR3 DNA reads as TGTGCCAGCAGTGAACTGTGGAACTCCTACGAGCAGTACTTC.

This clone was detected only once. This sequence joins TRBV11-3 and TRBJ2-1; 9 bases line up with TRBD1. Trimming cost V 5 bases and J 5 bases; bases outside gene matches: 7. The CDR3 loop spans 15 amino acids. CDR1 SGHNT and CDR2 YENEEA come from the germline V gene. The CDR3 sequence: CASSPTGGSNNEQFF. The CDR3 DNA is TGTGCCAGCAGCCCCACAGGGGGCTCTAACAATGAGCAGTTCTTC.

This clone has only one observation. V usage is TRBV10-3 and J usage is TRBJ2-7; 10 bases are a match to TRBD2. J gave up 0 bases and V 6 bases, and 5 bases lay outside the gene matches. CDR1 is ENHRY and CDR2 is SYGVKD in the germline V gene. This CDR3 has 15 amino acids. The DNA for the CDR3 is TGTGCCATCAGCGGCGGACTAGCGGACTCCTACGAGCAGTACTTC. Residues: CAISGGLADSYEQYF.

The chain's CDR3 is CASSITGQPQHF. The CDR3 region has the DNA TGTGCCAGCAGTATTACAGGGCAGCCCCAGCATTTT. The rearrangement joins TRBV27 to TRBJ1-5; TRBD1 is a possible D gene (6 bases). The ends were cut back, 5 bases at V and 7 bases at J, with 9 bases in the middle. Germline CDR1 MNHEY, CDR2 SMNVEV (reference sequence). The CDR3 has 12 amino acids.

The chain combines TRBV7-2 with TRBJ1-3; D is possibly TRBD1 (6 bases). Looked up from germline, CDR1 is SGHTA and CDR2 is FQGNSA. V lost 5 bases and J lost 4, with 18 bases in between. This CDR3 is 16 amino acids long. The CDR3 sequence is CASSPKGHREGNTIYF. The CDR3 DNA sequence: TGTGCCAGCAGCCCCAAGGGACACCGAGAGGGAAACACCATATATTTT.

The CDR3: CASRDRPNQPQHF. Here the CDR3 DNA reads TGCGCCAGCAGGGACAGGCCCAATCAGCCCCAGCATTTT. The chain is built from TRBV10-1 and TRBJ1-5; 7 nucleotides line up with TRBD1. From germline, CDR1 is WNHNN and CDR2 SYGVQD (reference sequence). V shed 6 bases, J shed 3 bases, and the junction held 2 bases outside the gene matches. The CDR3 has 13 amino acids.

The CDR3 coding sequence is TGTGCCAGCAGCTTAGTGTTCGAAAACTATGGCTACACCTTC. It specifies CASSLVFENYGYTF. The chain recombines TRBV7-9 with TRBJ1-2, with no clear D. CDR1 and CDR2 (germline): SEHNR, FQNEAQ (reference sequence). The length of the CDR3 is 14 residues. Trimming stripped 1 base from V and 2 bases from J, with 8 bases between.

This clone was counted a few times. The junction and the germline gene differ at one end; a read error may be behind it. This CDR3 reads CASSWDSLTGAFF. In DNA, the CDR3 is TGTGCCAGCAGTTGGGACAGTCTAACTGGAGCTTTCTTT. V gene TRBV6-5 combines with J gene TRBJ1-1, with 7 nucleotides matching TRBD1. Germline V lookup: CDR1 MNHEY, CDR2 SVGAGI. This CDR3 spans 13 amino acids.

The chain's CDR3 is CASREGLAGRLQETQYF. The CDR3 DNA reads TGTGCCAGCAGGGAGGGACTAGCGGGGAGGCTCCAAGAGACCCAGTACTTC. The chain links TRBV5-4 to TRBJ2-5; 13 nucleotides align to TRBD2. V shed 5 bases and J 1 base; nucleotides not matched to a gene: 8. Germline CDR1 reads SGHNT; CDR2 reads YYREEE (reference sequence). CDR3 length: 17 amino acids.

J is TRBJ2-3 and V is TRBV6-1; 10 bases fit TRBD1. The germline V gene encodes CDR1 MNHNS and CDR2 SASEGT. V trimming: 8 bases; J trimming: 5 bases; junction bases outside the gene matches: 7. This CDR3 region has 14 residues. The CDR3 nucleotides read TGTGCCAGCGACGGACAGGGGGTTGGAGATACGCAGTATTTT. Translating it yields CASDGQGVGDTQYF.